These 12 T cell receptor beta chains were sequenced from one sample in a study of response to subunit inactivated influenza vaccine. TCRdb itself ran the RT-PCR reads through MiXCR, one entry per CDR3 protein. The sample records under 800,000 distinct CDR3 sequences, approximately 13% being singletons. The input for sequencing was PBMCs from blood, taken 14 days before vaccination. These TCRs come from a man aged 45-60 years who received an inactivated influenza vaccine.

The rearrangement joins TRBV20-1 to TRBJ1-4, with a possible D match to TRBD1 (5 bases). V shed 5 bases and J shed 3 bases, with 16 bases lying between them. The CDR3 has 15 amino acids. Per the germline V gene, CDR1 is DFQATT and CDR2 is SNEGSKA (reference sequence). CDR3 in amino acids: CSAFSPGASNEKLFF. CDR3 in DNA: TGCAGTGCTTTCTCCCCCGGGGCCTCTAATGAAAAACTGTTTTTT.

This clonotype was counted at least ten times. The V and J genes are TRBV5-1 and TRBJ2-5; the match to TRBD2 covers 7 bases. J lost 1 base, V lost 0 bases, and 6 bases had no gene match. The CDR3 contains 16 residues. The germline CDR1 and CDR2 sequences are SGHRS and YFSETQ. DNA for the CDR3: TGCGCCAGCAGCTTGGAACTAGCGAGTATCCAAGAGACCCAGTACTTC. Amino acid sequence: CASSLELASIQETQYF.

This clonotype was recorded a few times. This chain uses TRBV9 with TRBJ2-5; 9 nucleotides line up with TRBD2. The CDR3 is 15 amino acids. Trimming cost V 0 bases and J 4 bases; bases outside gene matches: 4. The germline V gene encodes CDR1 SGDLS and CDR2 YYNGEE. Here the CDR3 DNA reads TGTGCCAGCAGCGTAGGTAGCGGGAGAGGAGAGACCCAGTACTTC. Translated: CASSVGSGRGETQYF.

The J gene is TRBJ1-5, the V gene TRBV14, with 8 bases matching TRBD1. The CDR3 extends over 20 amino acids. With V trimmed by 1 base and J by 4 bases, 18 bases remained unmatched. Germline CDR1 reads SGHDN; CDR2 reads FVKESK. The CDR3 protein is CASSQVGGTGHTPANQPQHF. In DNA form, the CDR3 reads TGTGCCAGCAGCCAAGTTGGAGGGACAGGACATACTCCTGCTAATCAGCCCCAGCATTTT.

The rearrangement links TRBV30 to TRBJ2-3; weak D call: TRBD1 (6 bases). The CDR3 spans 17 residues. The V gene lost 0 bases and the J gene lost 4 bases, with 20 bases spanning the gap. Germline V gives CDR1 GTSNPN, CDR2 SVGIG (reference sequence). The CDR3 region is CAWSVLSVRGGPDTQYF. For the CDR3, the DNA is TGTGCCTGGAGTGTATTAAGTGTCAGGGGTGGCCCAGATACGCAGTATTTT. Full variable domain (missing parts from reference TRBV30 and TRBJ2-3): SQTIHQWPATLVQPVGSPLSLECTVEGTSNPNLYWYRQAAGRGLQLLFYSVGIGQISSEVPQNLSASRPQDRQFILSSKKLLLSDSGFYLCAWSVLSVRGGPDTQYFGPGTRLTVL.

This rearrangement joins TRBV7-2 to TRBJ1-5; TRBD1 is a possible D gene (6 bases). Deletions cut 1 base from V and 7 bases from J, with 14 bases between. The CDR3 has 15 amino acids. CDR1 and CDR2 from the germline V gene are SGHTA and FQGNSA. Here the CDR3 DNA reads TGTGCCAGCAGCTTAGGCCGGCAGGGGATCCAGCCCCAGCATTTT. Translation: CASSLGRQGIQPQHF.

This clonotype turned up a few times. The rearrangement uses TRBV15 and TRBJ2-7, with D possibly being TRBD1 (5 bases). Looked up from germline, CDR1 is LNHNV and CDR2 is YYDKDF (reference sequence). Trimming cost V 0 bases and J 2 bases, with 11 bases left between them. The CDR3 covers 15 residues. Here the CDR3 DNA reads TGTGCCACCAGCAGAGATCGGCTGGGGCCCTACGAGCAGTACTTC. Amino acid sequence: CATSRDRLGPYEQYF.

The genes are TRBV27 and TRBJ2-7, with D possibly TRBD2 on 5 matching bases. Trimming took off 5 bases at V and 2 bases at J, with 16 bases between the two ends. Germline V lookup: CDR1 MNHEY, CDR2 SMNVEV (reference sequence). The CDR3 covers 15 residues. As DNA, the CDR3 is TGTGCCAGCAGTCCGACCCCGGGAAGGGCCTACGAGCAGTACTTC. Protein product: CASSPTPGRAYEQYF.

The sample holds a few counts of this clonotype. CDR3 bases: TGTGCCAGCAACTTAGCGGCCGTGGGGGATACGCAGTATTTT. Translation: CASNLAAVGDTQYF. The chain couples TRBV5-4 to TRBJ2-3; possible D gene TRBD2, 6 bases. This CDR3 region has 14 residues. Trimming cost V 6 bases and J 6 bases, with 17 bases left between them. From germline, CDR1 is SGHNT and CDR2 YYREEE (reference sequence).

V is TRBV7-9 and J is TRBJ1-2, with a possible D match to TRBD1 (5 bases). The CDR3 extends over 16 amino acids. Germline V gives CDR1 SEHNR, CDR2 FQNEAQ (reference sequence). Trimming pared 1 base from V and 4 bases from J, leaving 16 bases between. CDR3 protein: CASSLVKVGGFYGYTF. CDR3 bases: TGTGCCAGCAGCTTAGTCAAAGTTGGGGGTTTCTATGGCTACACCTTC. Full variable domain (missing parts from reference TRBV7-9 and TRBJ1-2): DTGVSQNPRHKITKRGQNVTFRCDPISEHNRLYWYRQTLGQGPEFLTYFQNEAQLEKSRLLSDRFSAERPKGSFSTLEIQRTEQGDSAMYLCASSLVKVGGFYGYTFGSGTRLTVV.

This clonotype was seen a few times. The chain is built from TRBV3-1 and TRBJ2-2; D gene unclear. Trimming took off 1 base at V and 6 bases at J, with 6 bases between the two ends. This CDR3 is built from 13 residues. CDR1 and CDR2 (germline): LGHDT, YNNKEL (reference sequence). The CDR3 here is CASSQVYAGELFF. The CDR3 DNA sequence: TGTGCCAGCAGCCAAGTTTACGCCGGGGAGCTGTTTTTT.

The chain links TRBV18 to TRBJ2-1; maybe TRBD2 (5 bases). In germline, CDR1 is KGHSH, CDR2 LQKENI. The V and J ends lost 0 bases and 7 bases respectively, with 13 bases between them. CDR3 length: 15 amino acids. The CDR3 region is CASSPPAWPGNEQFF. The CDR3 DNA reads as TGTGCCAGCTCACCACCGGCCTGGCCGGGGAATGAGCAGTTCTTC.